This T cell receptor beta chain was identified during a study of CD8 T cells in ankylosing spondylitis. Study observations and caveats: Enrichment of disease-linked clones was reportedly significant in matched ankylosing spondylitis synovial fluid. One TCR beta motif, made up of roughly 8 highly homologous variants, appeared characteristic of ankylosing spondylitis blood. Disease-linked clones, CD8+, were relatively rare in peripheral blood.

Quantitative molecular-barcoded 5'-RACE generated the TCR beta libraries. Each CDR3 protein gets one entry after TCRdb re-called the 5' RACE reads with MiXCR. The sample has about 69,000 distinct CDR3 sequences; roughly 5.2% are singletons. V lost 1 base and J lost 0; bases outside the gene matches: 1. CDR1 is SGHRS and CDR2 is YFSETQ in the germline V gene. This CDR3 has 16 residues. The table lists this clonotype with many counts. Its antigen is unidentified. The chain joins TRBV5-1 to TRBJ2-3; 11 nucleotides match TRBD2. The sequencing sample was made of blood, either unsorted or a sorted T cell fraction (not recorded which). This clonotype was sampled from a male donor with ankylosing spondylitis or in good health (not recorded which). The CDR3 region is CASSLRLAGSTDTQYF. For the CDR3, the DNA is TGCGCCAGCAGCTTGAGACTAGCGGGGAGCACAGATACGCAGTATTTT.